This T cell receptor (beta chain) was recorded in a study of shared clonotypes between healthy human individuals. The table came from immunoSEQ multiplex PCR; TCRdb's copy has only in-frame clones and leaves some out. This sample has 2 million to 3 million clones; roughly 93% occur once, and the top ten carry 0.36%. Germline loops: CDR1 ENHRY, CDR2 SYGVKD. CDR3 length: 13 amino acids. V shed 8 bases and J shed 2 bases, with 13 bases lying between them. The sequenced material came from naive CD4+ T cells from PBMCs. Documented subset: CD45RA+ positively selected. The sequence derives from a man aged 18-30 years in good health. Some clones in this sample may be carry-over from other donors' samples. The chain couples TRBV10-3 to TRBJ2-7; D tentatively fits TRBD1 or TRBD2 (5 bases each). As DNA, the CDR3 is TGTGCCATCGCCGGCCAGGGACCCTACGAGCAGTACTTC. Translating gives CAIAGQGPYEQYF.